This T cell receptor beta chain was recovered during a study of shared clonotypes between healthy human individuals. Germline V gene sequence: CDR1 LNHDA, CDR2 SQIVND (reference sequence). This CDR3 is built from 15 residues. The V gene end was trimmed by 1 base and the J gene end by 4 bases; junction bases not matched to a gene: 4. Comments on this clone: Its specificity is unknown.

Broader study findings: Between a few donors, naive CD4 clonotypes were shared at a level of about 5.3%.

Clones were sequenced by immunoSEQ multiplex PCR, and TCRdb holds only the in-frame ones, with some missing. The data hold around 2,000,000 clones, with approximately 94% observed a single time. CD45RO-negative CD8 cells positively selected for CCR7 made up the naive population, which excluded terminally differentiated effector memory CD45RA+ cells. Sequencing input: naive CD8+ T cells sorted from blood. The receptor's source is a man younger than 35 in good health. V gene TRBV19 combines with J gene TRBJ2-1; TRBD2 matches at 7 bases. Here the CDR3 reads CASSIGAGSYNEQFF. The CDR3 DNA sequence: TGTGCCAGTAGTATAGGAGCGGGGTCTTACAATGAGCAGTTCTTC.